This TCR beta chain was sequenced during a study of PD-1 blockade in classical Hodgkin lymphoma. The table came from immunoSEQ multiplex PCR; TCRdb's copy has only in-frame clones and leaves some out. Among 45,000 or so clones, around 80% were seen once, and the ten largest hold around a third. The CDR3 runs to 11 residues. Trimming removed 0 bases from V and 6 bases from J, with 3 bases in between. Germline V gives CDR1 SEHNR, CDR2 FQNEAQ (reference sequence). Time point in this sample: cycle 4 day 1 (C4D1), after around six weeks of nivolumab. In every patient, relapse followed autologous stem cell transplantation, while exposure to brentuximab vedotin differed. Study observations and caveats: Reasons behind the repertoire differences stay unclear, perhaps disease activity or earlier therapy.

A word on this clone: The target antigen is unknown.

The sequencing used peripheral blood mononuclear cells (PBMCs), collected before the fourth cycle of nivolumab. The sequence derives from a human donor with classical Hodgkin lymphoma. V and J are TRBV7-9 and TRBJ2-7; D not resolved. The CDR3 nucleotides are TGTGCCAGCAGCTTAGCGCGCGAGCAGTACTTC. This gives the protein CASSLAREQYF.